Listed here are 18 T cell receptor beta chains from one sample, sequenced in a study of T-cell reconstitution after alpha-beta-depleted transplantation in children. As it was prepared, the TCRbeta library received unique molecular identifiers. Each CDR3 protein gets one entry after TCRdb re-called the PCR reads with MiXCR. This sample yields tens of thousands of distinct CDR3 sequences, of which about 5.8% are seen a single time; approximately 7% belongs to the top ten. Sequenced here: PBMCs, mostly from graft donor cells, sampled 180 days after TCRalphabeta/CD19-depleted stem cell transplant. The receptors were sampled from a male patient aged 5 to 17 who had a stem cell transplant for acute myeloid leukemia, so the T cells may come from the graft donor.

Many counts were recorded for this clonotype. V is TRBV3-1 and J is TRBJ2-2; weak D call: TRBD2 (5 bases). Trimming shortened V by 4 bases and J by 2 bases, and 20 bases separated the two germline ends. The CDR3 covers 18 residues. Germline CDR1 reads LGHDT; CDR2 reads YNNKEL (reference sequence). As DNA, the CDR3 is TGTGCCAGCAGCCCCTTTCAGTCGGGAACGGGTAACACCGGGGAGCTGTTTTTT. Translating gives CASSPFQSGTGNTGELFF.

This clonotype was seen many times. The chain carries TRBV19 and TRBJ2-7; no definite D call. The CDR3 runs to 13 residues. Germline CDR1 reads LNHDA; CDR2 reads SQIVND (reference sequence). Trimming stripped 6 bases from V and 0 bases from J, with 9 bases between. The CDR3 nucleotides read TGTGCCAGTAGCAAAGCGCGCTCCTACGAGCAGTACTTC. Its translation is CASSKARSYEQYF.

This clonotype was seen many times. The rearrangement links TRBV6-5 to TRBJ2-2; 8 positions match TRBD2. CDR3 length: 13 amino acids. V was clipped by 8 bases and J by 7 bases; unmatched bases: 6. CDR1 and CDR2 (germline): MNHEY, SVGAGI. The CDR3 loop reads CASAGGLVGELFF. Here the CDR3 DNA reads TGTGCCAGCGCGGGGGGATTGGTCGGGGAGCTGTTTTTT.

This clonotype was counted at least ten times. This CDR3 reads CASGRAGGSYEQYV. Here the CDR3 DNA reads TGTGCCAGCGGACGAGCGGGGGGTTCCTACGAGCAGTACGTC. The chain carries TRBV7-2 and TRBJ2-7, with TRBD2 matching 9 bases. Germline V CDR1 and CDR2: SGHTA, FQGNSA. The CDR3 is 14 amino acids. Losses at the gene ends were 8 bases for V and 1 base for J; bases not matched to a gene: 6.

This clonotype was seen at least ten times. The chain links TRBV12-3 or TRBV12-4 to TRBJ2-6, with D uncertain. V dropped 1 base and J dropped 0 bases, with 4 bases sitting between them. The CDR3 length is 15 residues. The CDR3 nucleotides are TGTGCCAGCAGTTTAGGACACTCTGGGGCCAACGTCCTGACTTTC. Its protein product is CASSLGHSGANVLTF.

This clonotype came up many times. The genes are TRBV12-3 or TRBV12-4 and TRBJ2-1; D gene uncertain. The CDR3 has 12 residues. V lost 3 bases and J lost 5, with 5 bases in between. CDR3 loop: CASSFLDNEQFF. CDR3 in DNA: TGTGCCAGCAGTTTTTTGGACAATGAGCAGTTCTTC.

In this sample, this clonotype turned up many times. The V call is TRBV5-4, the J call TRBJ2-5, with D hard to call. The length of the CDR3 is 15 residues. Germline CDR1 SGHNT, CDR2 YYREEE (reference sequence). Deletions cut 0 bases from V and 3 bases from J, with 12 bases between. CDR3 sequence reads: CASSLEVRKKETQYF. CDR3 DNA: TGTGCCAGCAGCTTGGAGGTCAGGAAAAAAGAGACCCAGTACTTC.

At least ten counts were recorded for this clonotype. This chain links TRBV28 with TRBJ1-5, with D hard to call. The CDR3 consists of 12 residues. V dropped 1 base and J dropped 5 bases, with 3 bases sitting between them. Germline V gene data show CDR1 as MDHEN and CDR2 as SYDVKM. The CDR3 nucleotides read TGTGCCAGCAGTTTATTGCATCAGCCCCAGCATTTT. This translates into CASSLLHQPQHF.

This clonotype was seen ten or more times. The chain uses TRBV20-1 and TRBJ2-7; 13 bases agree with TRBD2. This CDR3 comprises 14 residues. J gave up 3 bases and V 6 bases, and 5 bases lay outside the gene matches. Germline V gene data show CDR1 as DFQATT and CDR2 as SNEGSKA (reference sequence). CDR3 nucleotides: TGCAGTGCAGTACTAGCGGGAGGGGTCTACGAGCAGTACTTC. Residues: CSAVLAGGVYEQYF.

The chain has TRBV7-3 and TRBJ2-1; TRBD2 aligns across 14 bases. The CDR3 is made up of 16 amino acids. With V trimmed by 6 bases and J by 9 bases, 10 bases remained unmatched. CDR1 and CDR2 (germline): SGHTA, FQGTGA. The CDR3 loop is CASRARGTSGSGEQFF. DNA of the CDR3: TGTGCCAGCAGAGCGCGGGGGACTAGCGGGAGTGGTGAGCAGTTCTTC.

By its share, this clonotype is medium-sized. The chain couples TRBV10-3 to TRBJ2-1; no reliable D call. CDR1 is ENHRY, CDR2 SYGVKD, per germline. CDR3 size: 14 residues. V lost 0 bases and J 7 bases, leaving 10 bases between the germline ends. The CDR3, as DNA: TGTGCCATCAGTGAGTCGCCCTCCCCAAATGAGCAGTTCTTC. Translating it yields CAISESPSPNEQFF.

With respect to this clonotype: A much larger clonotype is one base distant, so this may be a read error. The chain has TRBV14 and TRBJ1-4, with D unclear. Trimming left V 1 base short and J 12 bases short, with 12 bases between. CDR3 length: 13 amino acids. Germline CDR1 SGHDN, CDR2 FVKESK. The CDR3 nucleotides are TGTGCCAGCAGCCAAGTCTTGGGCGGAGAACTGTTTTTT. It specifies CASSQVLGGELFF. Full variable domain (rest looked up from reference TRBV14 and TRBJ1-4): EAGVTQFPSHSVIEKGQTVTLRCDPISGHDNLYWYRRVMGKEIKFLLHFVKESKQDESGMPNNRFLAERTGGTYSTLKVQPAELEDSGVYFCASSQVLGGELFFGSGTQLSVL.

This clonotype has ten or more counts. For the CDR3, the DNA is TGCGCCAGCAGCCAAGACTGGGGTCTGCTCTCTGGAAACACCATATATTTT. Encoded protein: CASSQDWGLLSGNTIYF. The chain uses TRBV4-3 and TRBJ1-3; D is ambiguous. This CDR3 has 17 residues. The ends were cut back, 0 bases at V and 0 bases at J, with 12 bases in the middle. In germline, CDR1 is LGHNA, CDR2 YSLEER.

This clonotype was seen repeatedly, ten times or more. The chain employs TRBV30 and TRBJ1-2; 9 bases are a match to TRBD1. The CDR3 has 14 amino acids. The germline gives CDR1 GTSNPN, CDR2 SVGIG (reference sequence). Unmatched junction bases numbered 8, after V lost 1 base and J lost 8 bases. This CDR3 is CAWSDIRQGVGYTF. CDR3 in DNA: TGTGCCTGGAGTGATATCCGACAGGGGGTGGGCTACACCTTC.

This clonotype was detected many times. The chain has TRBV6-2 or TRBV6-3 and TRBJ2-2; a possible D gene is TRBD1 (5 bases). The CDR3 extends over 17 amino acids. V dropped 2 bases and J dropped 2 bases, with 15 bases sitting between them. Looked up from germline, CDR1 is MNHEY and CDR2 is SVGEGT. The CDR3 coding sequence is TGTGCCAGCAGTTACCTAATTTGGGGCAGCAACACCGGGGAGCTGTTTTTT. Protein product: CASSYLIWGSNTGELFF.

In its sample, this clonotype was seen many times. This chain joins TRBV6-2 or TRBV6-3 and TRBJ2-1, with 9 bases matching TRBD2. With V trimmed by 2 bases and J by 3 bases, 8 bases remained unmatched. This CDR3 contains 17 residues. Germline values: CDR1 MNHEY, CDR2 SVGEGT. The CDR3 nucleotides read TGTGCCAGCAGTTACAACCCCGGGACTAGCCTCTACAATGAGCAGTTCTTC. Its translation is CASSYNPGTSLYNEQFF.

In its sample, this clonotype was seen many times. This chain connects TRBV6-5 to TRBJ2-7; a weak D match, TRBD2 (5 bases). V dropped 4 bases and J dropped 2 bases, with 18 bases sitting between them. The length of the CDR3 is 16 residues. Germline V CDR1 and CDR2: MNHEY, SVGAGI. The DNA of the CDR3 is TGTGCCAGCAGTTCCCCCGCGACCGGGATAACCTACGAGCAGTACTTC. Its translation is CASSSPATGITYEQYF.

This clonotype was recorded at least ten times. The gene calls are TRBV27 and TRBJ1-5, with D tentatively TRBD1 (5 bases). V gave up 5 bases and J gave up 6 bases, with 20 bases separating them. The germline V gene has CDR1 MNHEY and CDR2 SMNVEV (reference sequence). The length of the CDR3 is 16 residues. Here the CDR3 DNA reads TGTGCCAGCAGTGAGACCTCATGGGGGTTAGGTCAGCCCCAGCATTTT. It encodes CASSETSWGLGQPQHF.